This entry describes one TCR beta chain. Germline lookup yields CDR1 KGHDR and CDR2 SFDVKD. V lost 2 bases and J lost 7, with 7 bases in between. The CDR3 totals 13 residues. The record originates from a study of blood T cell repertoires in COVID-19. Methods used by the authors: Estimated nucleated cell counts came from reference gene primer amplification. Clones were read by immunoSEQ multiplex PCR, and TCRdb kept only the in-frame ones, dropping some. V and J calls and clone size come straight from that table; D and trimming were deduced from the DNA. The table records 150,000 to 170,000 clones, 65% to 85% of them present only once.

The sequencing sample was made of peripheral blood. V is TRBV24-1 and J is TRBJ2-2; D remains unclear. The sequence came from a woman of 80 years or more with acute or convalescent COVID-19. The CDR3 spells CATSDSTVGELFF. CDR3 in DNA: TGTGCCACCAGTGATTCCACTGTCGGGGAGCTGTTTTTT.